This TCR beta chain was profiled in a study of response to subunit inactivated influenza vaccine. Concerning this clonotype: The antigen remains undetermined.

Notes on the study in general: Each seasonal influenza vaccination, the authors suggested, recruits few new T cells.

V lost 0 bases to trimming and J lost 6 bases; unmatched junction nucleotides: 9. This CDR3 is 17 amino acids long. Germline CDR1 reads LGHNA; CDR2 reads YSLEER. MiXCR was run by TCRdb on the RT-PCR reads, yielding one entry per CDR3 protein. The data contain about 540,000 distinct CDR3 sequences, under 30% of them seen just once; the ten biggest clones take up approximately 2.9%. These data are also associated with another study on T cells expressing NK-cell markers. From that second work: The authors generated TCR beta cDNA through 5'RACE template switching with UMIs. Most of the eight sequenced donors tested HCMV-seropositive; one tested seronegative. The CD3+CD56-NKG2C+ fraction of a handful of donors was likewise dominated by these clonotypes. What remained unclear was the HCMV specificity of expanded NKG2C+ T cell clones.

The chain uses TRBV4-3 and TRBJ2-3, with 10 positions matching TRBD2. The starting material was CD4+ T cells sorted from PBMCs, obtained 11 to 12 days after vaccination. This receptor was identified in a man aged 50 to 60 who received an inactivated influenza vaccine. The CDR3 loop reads CASSQDWLAGDPDTQYF. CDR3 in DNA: TGCGCCAGCAGCCAAGATTGGCTAGCGGGAGATCCGGATACGCAGTATTTT.